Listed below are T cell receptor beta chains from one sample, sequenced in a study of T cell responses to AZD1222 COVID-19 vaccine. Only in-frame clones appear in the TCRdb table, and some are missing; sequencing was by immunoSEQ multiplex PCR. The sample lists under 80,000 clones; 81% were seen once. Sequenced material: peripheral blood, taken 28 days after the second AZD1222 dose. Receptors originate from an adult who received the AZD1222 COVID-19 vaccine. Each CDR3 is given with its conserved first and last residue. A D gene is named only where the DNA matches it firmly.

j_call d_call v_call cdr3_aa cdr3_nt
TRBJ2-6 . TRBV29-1 CSVFTGSGANVLTF TGCAGCGTTTTTACAGGTTCCGGGGCCAACGTCCTGACTTTC
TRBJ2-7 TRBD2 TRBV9 CASSVGVAGSYEQYF TGTGCCAGCAGCGTAGGGGTAGCGGGGTCCTACGAGCAGTACTTC
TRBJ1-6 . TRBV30 CAWSKSDRSYNSPLHF TGTGCCTGGAGTAAGTCCGACCGCTCCTATAATTCACCCCTCCACTTT
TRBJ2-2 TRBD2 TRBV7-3 CASSSGLAGDRTGELFF TGTGCCAGCAGCTCGGGACTAGCGGGAGATCGGACCGGGGAGCTGTTTTTT
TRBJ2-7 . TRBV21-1 CASSKSKPPRIEQYF TGTGCCAGCAGCAAAAGTAAACCGCCTAGAATCGAGCAGTACTTC
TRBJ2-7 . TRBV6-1 CASFTSGSSYEQYF TGTGCCAGCTTTACAAGCGGGTCCTCGTACGAGCAGTACTTC
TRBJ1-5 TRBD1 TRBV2 CASSVGMGQGVFDGNQPQHF TGTGCCAGCAGTGTAGGTATGGGACAGGGGGTTTTTGATGGCAATCAGCCCCAGCATTTT
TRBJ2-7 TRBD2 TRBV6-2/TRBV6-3 CASSPQNRWASGFYEQYF TGTGCCAGCAGCCCACAGAACCGGTGGGCTAGCGGGTTTTACGAGCAGTACTTC
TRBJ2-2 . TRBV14 CASSHGNTGELFF TGTGCCAGCAGCCACGGAAACACCGGGGAGCTGTTTTTT
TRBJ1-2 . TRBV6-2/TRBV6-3 CASSYSFGGYTF TGTGCCAGCAGTTACTCGTTTGGGGGCTACACCTTC
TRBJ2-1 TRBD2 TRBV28 CATFTLAGFSYNEQFF TGTGCCACCTTTACCCTAGCGGGTTTCTCCTACAATGAGCAGTTCTTC
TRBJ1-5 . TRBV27 CASKKGVRGEPQHF TGTGCCAGCAAGAAAGGGGTACGAGGGGAGCCCCAGCATTTT
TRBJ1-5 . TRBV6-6 CASKEGQYSNQPQHF TGTGCCAGCAAAGAAGGGCAGTATAGCAATCAGCCCCAGCATTTT